The source of this T cell receptor beta chain is a study of T cell responses to AZD1222 COVID-19 vaccine. Germline CDR1 and CDR2: MNHEY and SVGAGI. Trimming cost V 9 bases and J 6 bases; bases outside gene matches: 13. This CDR3 has 15 amino acids. The table came from immunoSEQ multiplex PCR; TCRdb's copy has only in-frame clones and leaves some out. The sample carries about 53,000 clones, around 85% recorded once. This material consisted of peripheral blood, taken on day 0 of AZD1222 vaccination. This receptor was taken from an adult in good health. This chain uses TRBV6-5 with TRBJ2-1, with 8 bases lining up with TRBD1. In nucleotides, the CDR3 is TGTGCCAGTACATCGGGACAGGTAACGTCCAATGAGCAGTTCTTC. Encoded protein: CASTSGQVTSNEQFF.